Following are 12 T cell receptor beta chains from one sample sequenced in a study of shared clonotypes between healthy human individuals. Profiling relied on immunoSEQ multiplex PCR, and the TCRdb table lists in-frame clones only, not all of them. Seen here are some 530,000 clones, approximately 81% observed once, and the top ten hold about an eighth. Sequencing was done on a sample of PBMCs. Every receptor here comes from a woman aged 35 to 49 in good health. Some clones in this sample may be carry-over from other donors' samples.

As for this clone: The germline gene is not matched at one end of the junction; a read error may be the cause. The gene calls are TRBV11-2 and TRBJ2-1, with 8 nucleotides matching TRBD1. Looked up from germline, CDR1 is SGHAT and CDR2 is FQNNGV. There are 15 residues in the CDR3. The CDR3, as DNA: TGTGCCAGCAGCTCCCCCAGGGGGCGATGCAATGAGCAGCTCTTC. This translates into CASSSPRGRCNEQLF.

Remarks on this clone: It is likely a read error: a sequence one base away is far more abundant. Other DNA sequences in the same sample also yield this CDR3. This chain links TRBV29-1 with TRBJ1-2; a weak D match, TRBD1 (6 bases). This CDR3 has 12 amino acids. The germline V gene has CDR1 SQVTM and CDR2 ANQGSEA. The CDR3 here is CSVTGTTYGYTF. The CDR3 region has the DNA TGTAGCGTGACCGGGACAACTTATGGCTACACCTTC.

The CDR3 is CASTLGGTGDTQYF. CDR3 nucleotides: TGTGCCAGCACTTTGGGCGGAACCGGAGATACGCAGTATTTT. This rearrangement joins TRBV2 to TRBJ2-3; D is undetermined. This CDR3 comprises 14 residues. Germline values: CDR1 SNHLY, CDR2 FYNNEI. V gave up 7 bases and J gave up 5 bases, with 16 bases separating them.

On this clone: One base separates it from a far larger clone, so it is likely a read error. The chain uses TRBV30 and TRBJ2-5; no clear D. The germline CDR1 and CDR2 sequences are GTSNPN and SVGIG (reference sequence). The length of the CDR3 is 13 residues. Trimming stripped 2 bases from V and 9 bases from J, with 16 bases between. The CDR3 loop reads CAWSLAASVAQYF. The CDR3 nucleotides are TGTGCCTGGAGTCTCGCAGCCTCCGTGGCCCAGTACTTC.

The rearrangement joins TRBV28 to TRBJ2-2; TRBD2 matches at 12 bases. The CDR3 contains 17 residues. CDR1 is MDHEN and CDR2 is SYDVKM in the germline V gene. The chain's CDR3 is CAHSIFLAGGIPGELFF. The CDR3 DNA reads TGTGCGCATAGCATTTTTCTAGCGGGGGGGATCCCCGGGGAGCTGTTTTTT.

The genes are TRBV2 and TRBJ2-6; D call uncertain. Trimming removed 7 bases at V and 2 bases at J, with 9 bases between. The CDR3 is made up of 14 amino acids. Germline loops: CDR1 SNHLY, CDR2 FYNNEI. The DNA for the CDR3 is TGTGCCAGCATCAGCCTAACTGGGGCCAACGTCCTGACTTTC. It translates to CASISLTGANVLTF.

This chain connects TRBV9 to TRBJ2-3; perhaps TRBD1 as D (5 bases). V lost 2 bases to trimming and J lost 3 bases, with 22 bases between them. Per the germline V gene, CDR1 is SGDLS and CDR2 is YYNGEE. This CDR3 spans 18 amino acids. The CDR3 protein is CASSVGPILGPLTDTQYF. CDR3 DNA sequence: TGTGCCAGCAGCGTGGGGCCCATTTTGGGGCCATTAACAGATACGCAGTATTTT.

Of note for this clone: A read error is the likely source, as a far larger clone sits one nucleotide away. The CDR3, as DNA: TGTGCCTGCAGCCTGGGGGGCGGGAGTAGGACAGATACGCAGTATTTT. Encoded protein: CACSLGGGSRTDTQYF. The V call is TRBV5-4, the J call TRBJ2-3, with a weak D call TRBD2 (7 bases). The CDR3 contains 16 residues. CDR1 and CDR2 (germline): SGHNT, YYREEE (reference sequence).

CDR3 protein: CASSLAAQTEAFF. Written as DNA, the CDR3 is TGTGCCAGCAGCTTAGCGGCCCAAACTGAAGCTTTCTTT. The chain uses TRBV7-9 and TRBJ1-1, with D unresolved. Germline CDR1 and CDR2: SEHNR and FQNEAQ (reference sequence). Deletions cut 0 bases from V and 5 bases from J, with 7 bases between. The CDR3 is 13 amino acids. The full variable domain, its missing parts supplied by reference TRBV7-9 and TRBJ1-1, is DTGVSQNPRHKITKRGQNVTFRCDPISEHNRLYWYRQTLGQGPEFLTYFQNEAQLEKSRLLSDRFSAERPKGSFSTLEIQRTEQGDSAMYLCASSLAAQTEAFFGQGTRLTVV.

The rearrangement links TRBV5-1 to TRBJ2-5; D may match TRBD1 or TRBD2 (5 bases each). The CDR3 length is 16 residues. Deletions cut 6 bases from V and 5 bases from J, with 23 bases between. CDR1 and CDR2 from the germline V gene are SGHRS and YFSETQ. The CDR3 region is CASTKTSGPGLETQYF. DNA for the CDR3: TGCGCCAGCACCAAGACGTCGGGACCGGGATTGGAGACCCAGTACTTC. Combining the CDR3 with reference TRBV5-1 and TRBJ2-5 gives the whole variable domain KAGVTQTPRYLIKTRGQQVTLSCSPISGHRSVSWYQQTPGQGLQFLFEYFSETQRNKGNFPGRFSGRQFSNSRSEMNVSTLELGDSALYLCASTKTSGPGLETQYFGPGTRLLVL.

With regard to this clone: A far larger clone differs by one base, so this is likely a read error. The V gene is TRBV30, the J gene TRBJ2-6; a weak D match, TRBD1 (5 bases). Germline V gene data show CDR1 as GTSNPN and CDR2 as SVGIG (reference sequence). This CDR3 contains 17 residues. The CDR3 loop is CALSKRGLRSGANVLTF. The DNA of the CDR3 is TGTGCCTTGAGTAAAAGGGGTTTACGCTCTGGGGCCAACGTCCTGACTTTC.

Points on this clone: A single base separates this from a much larger clone, so it may be a read error. V usage is TRBV5-4 and J usage is TRBJ2-1, with 7 positions matching TRBD2. The CDR3 runs to 17 residues. V dropped 2 bases and J dropped 5; count of bases not matched to a gene: 13. Germline lookup yields CDR1 SGHNT and CDR2 YYREEE (reference sequence). The CDR3 reads CASSFPPGRGVHNEQFF. The CDR3 nucleotides read TGTGCCAGCAGCTTCCCCCCGGGGAGGGGAGTACACAATGAGCAGTTCTTC. The whole variable domain, filled in from reference TRBV5-4 and TRBJ2-1, reads ETGVTQSPTHLIKTRGQQVTLRCSSQSGHNTVSWYQQALGQGPQFIFQYYREEENGRGNFPPRFSGLQFPNYSSELNVNALELDDSALYLCASSFPPGRGVHNEQFFGPGTRLTVL.